The 10 T cell receptor beta chains given below trace back to one sample, sequenced in a study of shared clonotypes between healthy human individuals. Positively selected for CCR7, the CD45RO-negative cells used as naive CD8 cells excluded terminally differentiated effector memory CD45RA+ cells. Sequenced by immunoSEQ multiplex PCR; TCRdb stores in-frame clones only, minus some. The sample contains approximately 600,000 clones, about 95% of which appear only once. The material sequenced was naive CD8+ T cells sorted from blood. All receptors come from a woman aged 30 to 39 in good health.

J is TRBJ2-7 and V is TRBV7-8; TRBD1 matches 8 bases. The V segment lost 5 bases and the J segment 4 bases; nucleotides outside the gene matches: 10. Germline loops: CDR1 SGHVS, CDR2 FQNEAQ. The length of the CDR3 is 15 residues. CDR3: CASSLQGAGEYEQYF. Here the CDR3 DNA reads TGTGCCAGCAGCCTTCAGGGGGCTGGGGAATACGAGCAGTACTTC.

The chain joins TRBV7-9 to TRBJ2-2; the D gene is possibly TRBD1 (7 bases). Trimming shortened V by 7 bases and J by 4 bases, and 13 bases separated the two germline ends. Germline CDR1 is SEHNR and CDR2 is FQNEAQ (reference sequence). This CDR3 contains 14 residues. CDR3 loop: CASMEGASTGELFF. CDR3 sequence (DNA): TGTGCCAGCATGGAGGGGGCGAGCACCGGGGAGCTGTTTTTT.

The V gene is TRBV10-3, the J gene TRBJ2-7; TRBD2 might be the D (6 bases). This CDR3 region has 15 residues. The germline V gene encodes CDR1 ENHRY and CDR2 SYGVKD. Trimming took 0 bases from V and 4 from J, leaving 13 bases between them. The CDR3 is CAISESVREVYEQYF. The CDR3 nucleotides read TGTGCCATCAGTGAGTCGGTGAGGGAGGTGTACGAGCAGTACTTC.

Worth noting for this clone: The sample holds other DNA sequences that translate to the same CDR3. This sequence joins TRBV28 and TRBJ1-5; 7 positions agree with TRBD1. CDR1 and CDR2 from the germline V gene are MDHEN and SYDVKM. Trimming took 3 bases from V and 2 from J; bases not matched to a gene: 1. CDR3 length: 14 residues. The CDR3 coding sequence is TGTGCCAGCAGTTTGGGGACAGGCAATCAGCCCCAGCATTTT. Its translation: CASSLGTGNQPQHF.

V is TRBV13 and J is TRBJ2-5; 16 positions agree with TRBD2. V shed 5 bases, J shed 1 base, and the junction held 4 bases outside the gene matches. Germline V lookup: CDR1 PRHDT, CDR2 FYEKMQ (reference sequence). The CDR3 contains 17 residues. For the CDR3, the DNA is TGTGCCAGCAGCCCGGGACTAGCGGGAGGGCCCCAAGAGACCCAGTACTTC. Protein sequence: CASSPGLAGGPQETQYF. Variable domain in full (rest from reference TRBV13 and TRBJ2-5): AAGVIQSPRHLIKEKRETATLKCYPIPRHDTVYWYQQGPGQDPQFLISFYEKMQSDKGSIPDRFSAQQFSDYHSELNMSSLELGDSALYFCASSPGLAGGPQETQYFGPGTRLLVL.

The sample holds one count of this clone. CDR3 sequence: CASRVVRGGPYNEQFF. CDR3 nucleotide sequence: TGTGCCAGCAGGGTGGTAAGGGGAGGCCCCTACAATGAGCAGTTCTTC. This chain joins TRBV27 and TRBJ2-1; a weak D match, TRBD2 (6 bases). Trimming removed 6 bases at V and 2 bases at J, with 17 bases between. The CDR3 is 16 residues long. Per germline, CDR1 MNHEY and CDR2 SMNVEV (reference sequence).

The chain uses TRBV27 and TRBJ1-5; D remains ambiguous. There are 13 residues in the CDR3. The V gene lost 4 bases and the J gene lost 0 bases, with 4 bases spanning the gap. The germline V gene has CDR1 MNHEY and CDR2 SMNVEV (reference sequence). The CDR3 nucleotides are TGTGCCAGCAGTTATTTTAGCAATCAGCCCCAGCATTTT. It is translated as CASSYFSNQPQHF.

The V call is TRBV5-6, the J call TRBJ2-5; 7 bases match TRBD2. The CDR3 covers 14 residues. The J segment lost 1 base and the V segment lost 5 bases, leaving 5 bases of the junction unmatched. CDR1 is SGHDT, CDR2 YYEEEE, per germline. CDR3 region: CASSLSGIQETQYF. The CDR3, as DNA: TGTGCCAGCAGTTTGAGCGGGATCCAAGAGACCCAGTACTTC. The variable domain in full, with the rest retrieved from reference TRBV5-6 and TRBJ2-5, is DAGVTQSPTHLIKTRGQQVTLRCSPKSGHDTVSWYQQALGQGPQFIFQYYEEEERQRGNFPDRFSGHQFPNYSSELNVNALLLGDSALYLCASSLSGIQETQYFGPGTRLLVL.

A note on this clone: Other DNA variants within this sample encode the same CDR3. The rearrangement joins TRBV19 to TRBJ1-5; no firm D call. Trimming removed 0 bases from V and 2 bases from J, with 8 bases in between. Germline V CDR1 and CDR2: LNHDA, SQIVND (reference sequence). The CDR3 loop spans 15 amino acids. In nucleotides, the CDR3 is TGTGCCAGTAGTATAGATCTAGGCGGCAATCAGCCCCAGCATTTT. Residues: CASSIDLGGNQPQHF.

V is TRBV11-2 and J is TRBJ2-7; TRBD1 might be the D (5 bases). V was pared by 7 bases and J by 6 bases, with 13 bases between. The CDR3 is 12 amino acids. Germline assignment: CDR1 SGHAT and CDR2 FQNNGV. In nucleotides, the CDR3 is TGTGCCAGCACCTCCGGGCAGGGCGAGCAGTACTTC. Amino acids: CASTSGQGEQYF.